These 29 T cell receptor beta chains originate from one sample sequenced in a study of T cells in Graves' hyperthyroidism and ophthalmopathy. Using RNA transcripts as the source, TCR beta CDR3 regions were amplified. During a first-round RT-PCR of the TCR CDR3, the HTBI primer set was used. TCRdb ran MiXCR on the multiplex PCR reads and lists one entry per CDR3 protein. The sample shows hundreds of thousands of distinct CDR3 sequences, 15% to 20% of them seen only once. The sequencing sample was made of blood. The receptors were gathered from a woman under 30 with Graves' ophthalmopathy.

This sequence joins TRBV20-1 and TRBJ2-3, with 8 bases fitting TRBD1. Trimming at V came to 3 bases and at J to 4 bases, leaving 6 bases not matched to a gene. The CDR3 has 14 residues. Germline V lookup: CDR1 DFQATT, CDR2 SNEGSKA (reference sequence). In nucleotides, the CDR3 is TGCAGTGCTAGTCGGGCAGGGGGCTCAGATACGCAGTATTTT. Amino acids: CSASRAGGSDTQYF.

This clonotype has a handful of counts. The chain carries TRBV10-1 and TRBJ1-1; D possibly corresponds to TRBD1 (5 bases). The germline V and J ends were trimmed by 0 bases and 5 bases, with 10 bases remaining between them. Germline V lookup: CDR1 WNHNN, CDR2 SYGVQD (reference sequence). This CDR3 is built from 14 residues. The DNA of the CDR3 is TGCGCCAGCAGTGAGTCGTGGACAAGGACTGAAGCTTTCTTT. This sequence encodes CASSESWTRTEAFF.

A note on this clonotype: A much larger clone lies one base from this, so it may be a read error. The chain carries TRBV28 and TRBJ2-7; the D gene is possibly TRBD2 (6 bases). V lost 4 bases and J lost 2, with 15 bases in between. CDR3 length equals 15 residues. CDR1 and CDR2 (germline): MDHEN, SYDVKM. DNA for the CDR3: TGTGCCAGCAGTTCGACAGCGGGTTCCGCCTACGAGCAGTACTTC. Translated, it gives CASSSTAGSAYEQYF.

This clonotype was seen a few times. V is TRBV9 and J is TRBJ2-5; weak D call: TRBD2 (5 bases). V lost 0 bases, J lost 5 bases, and 14 bases lay in between. CDR1 is SGDLS and CDR2 is YYNGEE in the germline V gene. The CDR3 totals 15 residues. CDR3 bases: TGTGCCAGCAGCGTAGATGCGGACCCGGGGGAGACCCAGTACTTC. Protein sequence: CASSVDADPGETQYF.

A few counts support this clonotype. The chain recombines TRBV27 with TRBJ2-1; possible D gene TRBD2, 6 bases. Trimming stripped 6 bases from V and 1 base from J, with 16 bases between. This CDR3 has 16 amino acids. Germline CDR1 and CDR2: MNHEY and SMNVEV (reference sequence). The DNA for the CDR3 is TGTGCCAGCAGGCGTCGACTAGACCTATCCTACAATGAGCAGTTCTTC. This encodes CASRRRLDLSYNEQFF.

Ten or more counts support this clonotype. The chain recombines TRBV28 with TRBJ2-5; the match to TRBD1 covers 7 bases. CDR1 is MDHEN and CDR2 is SYDVKM in the germline V gene. This CDR3 comprises 16 residues. V lost 3 bases to trimming and J lost 1 base; unmatched junction nucleotides: 8. CDR3: CASSFVLPGGQETQYF. The DNA for the CDR3 is TGTGCCAGCAGTTTCGTCCTTCCAGGGGGCCAAGAGACCCAGTACTTC.

This clonotype was seen repeatedly, ten times or more. The V call is TRBV7-2, the J call TRBJ2-3; unclear D gene. The germline CDR1 and CDR2 sequences are SGHTA and FQGNSA. The length of the CDR3 is 14 residues. The germline V and J ends were trimmed by 2 bases and 6 bases, with 12 bases remaining between them. CDR3 residues: CASSLQTGLDTQYF. CDR3 nucleotides: TGTGCCAGCAGCTTACAAACCGGTTTGGATACGCAGTATTTT.

This clonotype showed up many times. The V call is TRBV5-1, the J call TRBJ2-7; D gene uncertain. Germline lookup yields CDR1 SGHRS and CDR2 YFSETQ. Deletions cut 0 bases from V and 3 bases from J, with 10 bases between. The CDR3 spans 14 residues. The CDR3 coding sequence is TGCGCCAGCAGCTTGGGTTCCAACCTCTACGAGCAGTACTTC. Its translation: CASSLGSNLYEQYF.

The chain has TRBV5-6 and TRBJ1-2; 12 bases line up with TRBD1. CDR1 is SGHDT and CDR2 is YYEEEE in the germline V gene. The CDR3 sequence is 16 residues long. The junction had 7 bases not matched to a gene; V was cut back by 3 bases and J by 4 bases. CDR3 sequence: CASSSGTGGAFYGYTF. For the CDR3, the DNA is TGTGCCAGCAGCTCCGGGACAGGGGGCGCCTTCTATGGCTACACCTTC.

J is TRBJ2-1 and V is TRBV10-1; 10 positions match TRBD1. The J segment lost 6 bases and the V segment lost 8 bases, leaving 10 bases of the junction unmatched. Germline V CDR1 and CDR2: WNHNN, SYGVQD (reference sequence). The CDR3 covers 15 residues. CDR3 region: CASRAGTGEANEQFF. Here the CDR3 DNA reads TGCGCCAGCCGCGCCGGGACAGGGGAGGCCAATGAGCAGTTCTTC.

This clonotype has only a few counts. This sequence joins TRBV7-9 and TRBJ1-5, with D unresolved. The germline gives CDR1 SEHNR, CDR2 FQNEAQ (reference sequence). V lost 5 bases to trimming and J lost 5 bases, with 7 bases between them. The CDR3 sequence is 12 residues long. In DNA form, the CDR3 reads TGTGCCAGCAGCCTAACCGATCAGCCCCAGCATTTT. Amino acid sequence: CASSLTDQPQHF. Full variable domain (missing parts from reference TRBV7-9 and TRBJ1-5): DTGVSQNPRHKITKRGQNVTFRCDPISEHNRLYWYRQTLGQGPEFLTYFQNEAQLEKSRLLSDRFSAERPKGSFSTLEIQRTEQGDSAMYLCASSLTDQPQHFGDGTRLSIL.

This sequence joins TRBV6-6 and TRBJ1-1, with 10 bases that match TRBD1. Germline assignment: CDR1 MNHNY and CDR2 SVGAGI (reference sequence). Germline trimming cut 2 bases from V and 5 bases from J; bases unmatched to any gene: 11. The CDR3 is 17 amino acids. CDR3 region: CASSYVSTGGAGTEAFF. DNA of the CDR3: TGTGCCAGCAGTTACGTTTCGACAGGGGGCGCAGGGACTGAAGCTTTCTTT.

At least ten counts were recorded for this clonotype. The chain joins TRBV2 to TRBJ2-1; TRBD1 agrees at 11 bases. The CDR3 totals 17 residues. V lost 8 bases, J lost 2 bases, and 11 bases stayed unmatched. The germline V gene has CDR1 SNHLY and CDR2 FYNNEI. CDR3 sequence reads: CASGSEEGQGAYNEQFF. The CDR3 nucleotides read TGTGCCAGCGGCAGTGAAGAGGGACAGGGGGCCTACAATGAGCAGTTCTTC. Looking up the rest from reference TRBV2 and TRBJ2-1 gives the full variable domain: EPEVTQTPSHQVTQMGQEVILRCVPISNHLYFYWYRQILGQKVEFLVSFYNNEISEKSEIFDDQFSVERPDGSNFTLKIRSTKLEDSAMYFCASGSEEGQGAYNEQFFGPGTRLTVL.

The chain carries TRBV4-3 and TRBJ2-3; 12 nucleotides match TRBD2. The germline V gene encodes CDR1 LGHNA and CDR2 YSLEER. The V and J ends lost 3 bases and 1 base, in that order; junction bases with no gene match: 20. The CDR3 covers 22 residues. The CDR3 DNA follows: TGCGCCAGCAGCCACCGACCGGCGGGCGACCCGGGACTAGCGGGTCGCACAGATACGCAGTATTTT. This translates into CASSHRPAGDPGLAGRTDTQYF.

This clonotype was counted at least ten times. V and J are TRBV27 and TRBJ2-1, with TRBD2 matching 11 bases. The CDR3 length is 17 residues. V shed 2 bases, J shed 1 base, and the junction held 4 bases outside the gene matches. CDR1 MNHEY and CDR2 SMNVEV come from the germline V gene (reference sequence). CDR3 sequence: CASSLRGLAVSYNEQFF. DNA of the CDR3: TGTGCCAGCAGTTTAAGGGGACTAGCGGTGTCCTACAATGAGCAGTTCTTC.

This clonotype was seen a few times. The gene calls are TRBV7-9 and TRBJ1-2; a possible D gene is TRBD1 (5 bases). The CDR3 covers 14 residues. Between the trimmed V and J ends, which lost 1 base and 4 bases, there was a span of 10 bases. Germline CDR1 and CDR2: SEHNR and FQNEAQ (reference sequence). The CDR3 DNA is TGTGCCAGCAGCTTAGAAAGGGGAACCTATGGCTACACCTTC. Amino acid sequence: CASSLERGTYGYTF.

This clonotype was counted only a few times. CDR3 DNA: TGTGCCAGCAGTGAAAGTCGGGGGGAGGGGGCCAACGTCCTGACTTTC. Residues: CASSESRGEGANVLTF. The gene calls are TRBV6-1 and TRBJ2-6; 7 nucleotides agree with TRBD2. The germline V gene encodes CDR1 MNHNS and CDR2 SASEGT. The CDR3 loop spans 16 amino acids. V shed 2 bases and J 4 bases; nucleotides not matched to a gene: 5.

This sequence joins TRBV30 and TRBJ1-4; D is undetermined. The germline V and J ends were trimmed by 1 base and 8 bases, with 8 bases remaining between them. CDR1 GTSNPN and CDR2 SVGIG come from the germline V gene (reference sequence). The CDR3 is 12 residues long. The CDR3 protein is CAWSGTSEKLFF. CDR3 in DNA: TGTGCCTGGAGTGGGACGTCGGAAAAACTGTTTTTT.

In DNA, the CDR3 is TGTGCCAGCAGCTTCTGGCAGGGTAACACCGGGGAGCTGTTTTTT. Amino acids: CASSFWQGNTGELFF. The rearrangement uses TRBV7-2 and TRBJ2-2; a weak D match, TRBD1 (5 bases). V shed 3 bases and J shed 2 bases, with 10 bases lying between them. In germline, CDR1 is SGHTA, CDR2 FQGNSA. This CDR3 is built from 15 residues.

This clonotype was detected ten times or more. V usage is TRBV28 and J usage is TRBJ1-5; TRBD1 matches 9 bases. Losses at the gene ends were 3 bases for V and 7 bases for J; bases not matched to a gene: 4. Germline CDR1 is MDHEN and CDR2 is SYDVKM. CDR3 size: 14 residues. The CDR3 DNA reads as TGTGCCAGCAGTTTTGGAGGACAGGGGCAGCCCCAGCATTTT. The encoded protein is CASSFGGQGQPQHF.

This clonotype was counted many times. This chain links TRBV27 with TRBJ2-1; D is unclear. Trimming left V 5 bases short and J 3 bases short, with 14 bases between. The CDR3 runs to 15 residues. CDR1 is MNHEY and CDR2 is SMNVEV in the germline V gene (reference sequence). The CDR3 DNA reads as TGTGCCAGCAGTCCCCCCCGCGTCTACTACAATGAGCAGTTCTTC. Amino acid sequence: CASSPPRVYYNEQFF.

This clonotype has more than one count but fewer than ten. The chain carries TRBV6-1 and TRBJ1-6, with TRBD1 identical over 8 bases. There are 14 residues in the CDR3. Germline V gene lookup returns CDR1 MNHNS and CDR2 SASEGT. V shed 6 bases and J 14 bases; nucleotides not matched to a gene: 12. The CDR3 here is CASRADRDFPALHF. The CDR3, as DNA: TGTGCCAGCAGGGCGGACAGGGACTTTCCGGCCCTCCACTTT.

This clonotype was seen many times. This sequence joins TRBV7-8 and TRBJ2-5, with 9 bases fitting TRBD1. V lost 5 bases, J lost 5 bases, and 21 bases stayed unmatched. Germline V CDR1 and CDR2: SGHVS, FQNEAQ. The CDR3 consists of 19 residues. The CDR3 DNA reads TGTGCCAGCAGCCGCTCTCCACGGCAACAGGGGGCAAGGTGGGAGACCCAGTACTTC. Translated, it gives CASSRSPRQQGARWETQYF.

Ten or more counts support this clonotype. The rearrangement uses TRBV20-1 and TRBJ1-6; no clear D gene. Germline-derived CDR1 and CDR2 are DFQATT and SNEGSKA (reference sequence). V dropped 0 bases and J dropped 0 bases, with 9 bases sitting between them. The length of the CDR3 is 16 residues. CDR3 nucleotides: TGCAGTGCTAGAGATGGTGGTAGCTCCTATAATTCACCCCTCCACTTT. This codes for CSARDGGSSYNSPLHF.

The CDR3 DNA is TGTGCCTGGAGTAGTGGGGTCGGCAAAAACATTCAGTACTTC. Its translation: CAWSSGVGKNIQYF. The chain carries TRBV30 and TRBJ2-4, with D hard to call. The germline V gene has CDR1 GTSNPN and CDR2 SVGIG (reference sequence). V lost 2 bases to trimming and J lost 3 bases, with 11 bases between them. The CDR3 has 14 amino acids.

The chain combines TRBV4-1 with TRBJ2-7; 8 bases line up with TRBD2. Germline values: CDR1 MGHRA, CDR2 YSYEKL. This CDR3 has 16 residues. V shed 4 bases, J shed 6 bases, and the junction held 14 bases outside the gene matches. The CDR3 nucleotides read TGCGCCAGCAGCCCCCCGGGGGGGGGCGTTACATTCGAGCAGTACTTC. Protein: CASSPPGGGVTFEQYF.

This clonotype was detected only a few times. The chain has TRBV6-1 and TRBJ1-4, with 7 bases that match TRBD1. With 3 bases clipped from V and 5 bases from J, the junction kept 9 bases outside the gene matches. Germline CDR1 MNHNS, CDR2 SASEGT. This CDR3 is 16 amino acids long. The CDR3, as DNA: TGTGCCAGCAGTGATCCAGGGACAGCTTCCAATGAAAAACTGTTTTTT. It encodes CASSDPGTASNEKLFF.

J is TRBJ2-1 and V is TRBV11-2; D is uncertain. This CDR3 has 15 amino acids. CDR1 and CDR2 (germline): SGHAT, FQNNGV. The V and J ends lost 6 bases and 9 bases respectively, with 21 bases between them. The CDR3 DNA sequence: TGTGCCAGCAGTACCCGGGCAACGGTTAGTGGTGAGCAGTTCTTC. As protein: CASSTRATVSGEQFF. The full variable domain, its missing parts supplied by reference TRBV11-2 and TRBJ2-1, is EAGVAQSPRYKIIEKRQSVAFWCNPISGHATLYWYQQILGQGPKLLIQFQNNGVVDDSQLPKDRFSAERLKGVDSTLKIQPAKLEDSAVYLCASSTRATVSGEQFFGPGTRLTVL.

This clonotype was picked up a small number of times. V usage is TRBV10-3 and J usage is TRBJ1-4; D remains ambiguous. The CDR3 runs to 12 residues. The germline V and J ends were trimmed by 2 bases and 7 bases, with 5 bases remaining between them. The germline V gene encodes CDR1 ENHRY and CDR2 SYGVKD. The DNA for the CDR3 is TGTGCCATCAGTGAGGAGAGTGAAAAACTGTTTTTT. Translating gives CAISEESEKLFF.